This T cell receptor beta chain originates from a study of cytomegalovirus exposure and HLA in healthy donors. As for the study in general: Within the Caucasian-associated ancestry cluster were under 85% of the approximately 400 genotyped donors.

The CDR3 spans 17 residues. Germline CDR1 reads SNHLY; CDR2 reads FYNNEI. V shed 6 bases, J shed 7 bases, and the junction held 18 bases outside the gene matches. This PCR relied on a set of 60 Vbeta primers and 13 Jbeta primers. Repertoires were generated with immunoSEQ multiplex PCR, while TCRdb's copy carries only in-frame clones and drops some. The repertoire has 150,000 to 200,000 clones, roughly 83% of them found once; the top ten carry 0.25% to 0.3%. Material for sequencing was PBMCs. The receptor comes from a boy younger than 18 in good health and CMV-seronegative. The V and J genes are TRBV2 and TRBJ2-7, with 10 bases identical to TRBD1. CDR3 bases: TGTGCCAGCAGAGCGAATCCCGGAGGGACAGGGGTAAATGAGCAGTACTTC. It specifies CASRANPGGTGVNEQYF.